Included here is one T cell receptor (beta chain) sequence, with context. This specimen comes from a study of human CD4 T cells and Enterobacteriaceae. Sorting took every CD4+ cell except CD45RA+CCR7+CD95- naive cells, reaching over 95% purity. CD4 and CD14 magnetic microbeads positively selected total CD4+ T cells and monocytes. Before sorting, cells positive for CD8, CD14, CD16, CD56, CD19 or bright CD25 were removed. Trimming shortened V by 0 bases and J by 1 base, and 3 bases separated the two germline ends. CDR1 is SGHRS, CDR2 YFSETQ, per germline. The CDR3 is made up of 13 amino acids. This table comes from immunoSEQ multiplex PCR, and its TCRdb copy is limited to in-frame clones, with some not included. Here the sample spans 25,000 to 30,000 clones, approximately 80% being singletons.

The V gene is TRBV5-1, the J gene TRBJ2-3; D call uncertain. Sequenced: memory CD4+ T cells from blood. This receptor was obtained from a human donor in good health. The CDR3 bases are TGCGCCAGCAGCTTGGCGGGCACAGATACGCAGTATTTT. It codes for CASSLAGTDTQYF.